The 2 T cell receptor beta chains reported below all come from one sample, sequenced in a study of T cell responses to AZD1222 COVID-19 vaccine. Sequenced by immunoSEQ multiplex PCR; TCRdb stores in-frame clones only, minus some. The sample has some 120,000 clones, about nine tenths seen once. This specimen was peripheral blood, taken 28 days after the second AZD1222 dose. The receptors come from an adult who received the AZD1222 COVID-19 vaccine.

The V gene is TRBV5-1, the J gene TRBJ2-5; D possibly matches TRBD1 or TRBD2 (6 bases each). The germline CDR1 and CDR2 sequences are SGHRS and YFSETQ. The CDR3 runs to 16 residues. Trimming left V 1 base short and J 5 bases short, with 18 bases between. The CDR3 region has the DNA TGCGCCAGCAGCTTGAGGGGGGACCGTTCCGTTGAGACCCAGTACTTC. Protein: CASSLRGDRSVETQYF.

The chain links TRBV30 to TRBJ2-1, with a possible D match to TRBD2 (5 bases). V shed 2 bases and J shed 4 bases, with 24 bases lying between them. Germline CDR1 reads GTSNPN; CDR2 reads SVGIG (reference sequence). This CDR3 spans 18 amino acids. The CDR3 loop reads CAWSSGSGGRPSYNEQFF. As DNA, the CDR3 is TGTGCCTGGAGTTCTGGGTCGGGCGGGCGCCCCTCTTACAATGAGCAGTTCTTC.